These 12 T cell receptor beta chains share one sample of origin, sequenced in a study of beta chain features in type 1 diabetes. These receptors are not linked to any known antigen. The authors reverse transcribed all of the isolated RNA, so sequencing captured expressed TCRB transcripts. Some clones are missing from TCRdb's copy, which holds only in-frame ones; the method was immunoSEQ multiplex PCR. This table has 93,000 or so clones, 25% to 30% appearing once. Whole-study findings and limits: There was a moderate but significant shortening of TCRB CDR3s in all four CD4+ subsets of Type 1 diabetes patients.

Sequenced sample: central memory CD4+ T cells from blood. These receptors all come from a woman in her late teens or twenties with type 1 diabetes.

This chain joins TRBV5-6 and TRBJ1-1; unclear D gene. Trimming stripped 1 base from V and 6 bases from J, with 16 bases between. Germline assignment: CDR1 SGHDT and CDR2 YYEEEE. The CDR3 contains 15 residues. CDR3 sequence: CASSLNPSFRAEAFF. The CDR3 DNA reads TGTGCCAGCAGCTTGAATCCGAGCTTTCGGGCTGAAGCTTTCTTT.

The gene calls are TRBV5-1 and TRBJ2-3; a weak D match, TRBD2 (6 bases). Germline values: CDR1 SGHRS, CDR2 YFSETQ. V was pared by 5 bases and J by 2 bases, with 9 bases between. The CDR3 is 13 amino acids. The DNA of the CDR3 is TGCGCCAGCAGTGGCGGGACCACAGATACGCAGTATTTT. Protein sequence: CASSGGTTDTQYF.

The chain carries TRBV29-1 and TRBJ2-7; weak D call: TRBD1 (5 bases). The ends were cut back, 4 bases at V and 6 bases at J, with 22 bases in the middle. The V gene's germline CDR1 is SQVTM and CDR2 ANQGSEA. The CDR3 runs to 15 residues. The chain's CDR3 is CSVVGSKGRGGEQYF. The CDR3 DNA follows: TGCAGCGTTGTAGGGTCCAAGGGGCGCGGTGGCGAGCAGTACTTC.

The chain recombines TRBV25-1 with TRBJ2-7; 7 bases agree with TRBD1. The germline gives CDR1 MGHDK, CDR2 SYGVNS. V shed 7 bases and J 1 base; nucleotides not matched to a gene: 10. The CDR3 spans 15 residues. As DNA, the CDR3 is TGTGCCAGCACCGACCCGAGACAGGGATCCTACGAGCAGTACTTC. This sequence encodes CASTDPRQGSYEQYF.

The chain has TRBV28 and TRBJ2-1; 10 nucleotides match TRBD1. V trimming: 6 bases; J trimming: 6 bases; junction bases outside the gene matches: 5. The CDR3 loop spans 14 amino acids. From germline, CDR1 is MDHEN and CDR2 SYDVKM. CDR3 in DNA: TGTGCCAGCAGGCCCGGGACAGGGGTCAATGAGCAGTTCTTC. Translation: CASRPGTGVNEQFF.

Only a few counts were recorded for this clone. This chain links TRBV5-1 with TRBJ2-7; 11 positions match TRBD2. The J segment lost 6 bases and the V segment lost 4 bases, leaving 9 bases of the junction unmatched. In germline, CDR1 is SGHRS, CDR2 YFSETQ. This CDR3 has 15 residues. The CDR3 region has the DNA TGCGCCAGCAGCCTAACTAGCGGGGGACCCACCGAGCAGTACTTC. This gives the protein CASSLTSGGPTEQYF.

This clone was seen only a few times. The rearrangement links TRBV6-1 to TRBJ2-7; 7 bases align to TRBD2. The CDR3 has 12 residues. Per germline, CDR1 MNHNS and CDR2 SASEGT. The J segment lost 5 bases and the V segment lost 8 bases, leaving 6 bases of the junction unmatched. CDR3 amino acids: CASGREINEQYF. In nucleotides, the CDR3 is TGTGCCAGCGGGCGGGAGATCAACGAGCAGTACTTC.

The chain employs TRBV4-3 and TRBJ2-3; possibly TRBD1 for D (6 bases). CDR3 size: 16 residues. V was trimmed by 1 base and J by 3 bases, leaving 14 bases between them. Germline V gene lookup returns CDR1 LGHNA and CDR2 YSLEER. Here the CDR3 DNA reads TGCGCCAGCAGCCAAGGGGGGCGGACGACTACAGATACGCAGTATTTT. The encoded protein is CASSQGGRTTTDTQYF.

The chain couples TRBV29-1 to TRBJ1-1, with D perhaps TRBD1 (6 bases). Germline lookup yields CDR1 SQVTM and CDR2 ANQGSEA. This CDR3 has 14 amino acids. V lost 3 bases and J lost 3, with 14 bases in between. The CDR3 region has the DNA TGCAGCGTTGATGGGCAGGGGACCTACACTGAAGCTTTCTTT. Amino acids: CSVDGQGTYTEAFF.

CDR3 loop: CASSYPGQGAEGYTF. CDR3 bases: TGTGCCAGCAGTTACCCGGGACAGGGGGCGGAGGGCTACACCTTC. The chain has TRBV6-6 and TRBJ1-2, with 12 bases that match TRBD1. This CDR3 has 15 residues. Unmatched junction bases numbered 6, after V lost 2 bases and J lost 8 bases. Per the germline V gene, CDR1 is MNHNY and CDR2 is SVGAGI (reference sequence).

The chain joins TRBV7-6 to TRBJ2-1; 13 positions agree with TRBD2. This CDR3 is 19 amino acids long. Germline values: CDR1 SGHVS, CDR2 FNYEAQ. V was clipped by 1 base and J by 0 bases; unmatched bases: 6. CDR3 amino acids: CASSLELAGGYSSYNEQFF. The CDR3 DNA is TGTGCCAGCAGCTTAGAACTAGCGGGAGGGTACAGCTCCTACAATGAGCAGTTCTTC.

The chain's CDR3 is CASRQGGGYNEQFF. Written as DNA, the CDR3 is TGCGCCAGCAGACAGGGCGGAGGATACAATGAGCAGTTCTTC. The rearrangement links TRBV5-1 to TRBJ2-1, with a tentative D call TRBD1 (6 bases). The CDR3 spans 14 residues. The germline CDR1 and CDR2 sequences are SGHRS and YFSETQ. V lost 5 bases and J 4 bases, leaving 13 bases between the germline ends.